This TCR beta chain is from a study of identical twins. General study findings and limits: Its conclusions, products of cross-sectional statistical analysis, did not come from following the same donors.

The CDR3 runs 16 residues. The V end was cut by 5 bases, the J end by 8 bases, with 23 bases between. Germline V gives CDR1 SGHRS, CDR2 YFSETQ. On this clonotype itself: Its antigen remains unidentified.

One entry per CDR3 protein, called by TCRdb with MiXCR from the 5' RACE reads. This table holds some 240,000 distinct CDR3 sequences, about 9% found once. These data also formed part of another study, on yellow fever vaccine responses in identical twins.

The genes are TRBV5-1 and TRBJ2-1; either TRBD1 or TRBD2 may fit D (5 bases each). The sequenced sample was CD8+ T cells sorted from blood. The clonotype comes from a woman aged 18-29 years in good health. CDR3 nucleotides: TGCGCCAGCAGGGGCGAGAGGGCGAGTTGGGGCCATGAGCAGTTCTTC. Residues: CASRGERASWGHEQFF.